The entry below gives a single T cell receptor beta chain sequence along with its context. This specimen belongs to a study of blood T cell repertoires in COVID-19. Overall study: Researchers got acute and convalescent COVID-19 samples from the United States, Italy and Spain.

V was pared by 10 bases and J by 1 base, with 13 bases between. This CDR3 is built from 13 residues. The data were produced by immunoSEQ multiplex PCR, yet TCRdb's version contains in-frame clones alone and is incomplete. The sample records under 150,000 clones, 65% to 80% being singletons. The TCR was taken from a man older than 75 with acute or convalescent COVID-19. Sequencing was carried out using peripheral blood. The genes are TRBV12-3 or TRBV12-4 and TRBJ1-1; D is uncertain. The CDR3 bases are TGTGCCACCTTATGGAGGGAGAACACTGAAGCTTTCTTT. Translating gives CATLWRENTEAFF.